This T cell receptor beta chain was found in a study of graft-versus-host responses after intestinal transplantation. Study-level results: Declines in HvG clones occurring early post-transplant were associated with peak circulating GvH clone levels.

Germline values: CDR1 SGHDT, CDR2 YYEEEE. The trim removed 4 bases at V and 5 bases at J, leaving 12 bases unmatched. The CDR3 sequence is 16 residues long. There are a few counts of this clone. Other nucleotide sequences in the sample specify the same CDR3. The method was immunoSEQ multiplex PCR; TCRdb's version includes in-frame clones alone and lacks a portion of them. Of around 5,700 clones listed, roughly 30% are singletons. The TCR was taken from a human patient who was an organ donor for intestinal transplantation. This specimen was alloreactive CD4+ T cells from a mixed lymphocyte reaction culture, taken before transplantation. The subset here: CFSE-low proliferating T cells sorted from approximately 6-day pre-transplant mixed lymphocyte reaction (GvH or HvG direction). V usage is TRBV5-6 and J usage is TRBJ2-7; TRBD2 matches at 10 bases. As DNA, the CDR3 is TGTGCCAGCAGCCCCGGTGGTAGCGGGGGGCCTAACGAGCAGTACTTC. Amino acids: CASSPGGSGGPNEQYF.